In this sample, the clone carrying this T cell receptor (beta chain) turned up a few times. Its antigen remains unknown. CDR1 is MDHEN, CDR2 SYDVKM, per germline. The CDR3 totals 14 residues. The V segment lost 7 bases and the J segment 9 bases; nucleotides outside the gene matches: 6. The sequenced template was cDNA made from the entire isolated RNA. Profiling relied on immunoSEQ multiplex PCR, and the TCRdb table lists in-frame clones only, not all of them. The sample has about 150,000 clones, about a tenth seen once. The data originate from a study of beta chain features in type 1 diabetes. Study conclusions and caveats: Shorter TCRB CDR3s, moderately but significantly so, were found in Type 1 diabetes patients in all four CD4+ subsets.

This clonotype originated in a man under 40 with type 1 diabetes. Sequencing was done on a sample of central memory CD4+ T cells from blood. The rearrangement uses TRBV28 and TRBJ2-1, with 13 bases matching TRBD2. The CDR3, as DNA: TGTGCCAGCACACTAGCGGGAGGGCCGGGTGAGCAGTTCTTC. Amino acid sequence: CASTLAGGPGEQFF. Variable domain in full (rest from reference TRBV28 and TRBJ2-1): DVKVTQSSRYLVKRTGEKVFLECVQDMDHENMFWYRQDPGLGLRLIYFSYDVKMKEKGDIPEGYSVSREKKERFSLILESASTNQTSMYLCASTLAGGPGEQFFGPGTRLTVL.